This entry lists 8 T cell receptor beta chains sequenced from one sample in a study of beta chain features in type 1 diabetes. Study-level results: All four CD4+ subsets of Type 1 diabetes patients contained TCRB CDR3s that were moderately but significantly shorter.

No antigens are known for them. Expressed TCRB transcripts were sequenced after all isolated RNA was converted to cDNA. The repertoire was sequenced with immunoSEQ multiplex PCR; TCRdb's copy has only in-frame clones and lacks some. The repertoire holds almost 350,000 clones, with over 7% as singletons. Sequenced sample: central memory CD4+ T cells from blood. The receptors come from a man aged 25 to 40 with type 1 diabetes.

This clone was seen a few times. The chain carries TRBV29-1 and TRBJ1-6, with D possibly being TRBD1 (6 bases). Trimming took 7 bases from V and 7 from J, leaving 14 bases between them. The CDR3 runs 13 residues. The V gene's germline CDR1 is SQVTM and CDR2 ANQGSEA. CDR3 sequence reads: CSASQGTNSPLHF. In DNA form, the CDR3 reads TGCAGCGCTTCACAGGGAACCAATTCACCCCTCCACTTT. The variable domain in full, with the rest retrieved from reference TRBV29-1 and TRBJ1-6, is SAVISQKPSRDICQRGTSLTIQCQVDSQVTMMFWYRQQPGQSLTLIATANQGSEATYESGFVIDKFPISRPNLTFSTLTVSNMSPEDSSIYLCSASQGTNSPLHFGNGTRLTVT.

The V and J genes are TRBV19 and TRBJ2-1; 8 nucleotides agree with TRBD1. Losses at the gene ends were 4 bases for V and 9 bases for J; bases not matched to a gene: 8. The CDR3 extends over 14 amino acids. Germline CDR1 and CDR2: LNHDA and SQIVND (reference sequence). DNA for the CDR3: TGTGCCAGTAGTACCCACCGACAGGGGACTGAGCAGTTCTTC. It translates to CASSTHRQGTEQFF. Drawing the rest from reference TRBV19 and TRBJ2-1, the complete variable domain is DGGITQSPKYLFRKEGQNVTLSCEQNLNHDAMYWYRQDPGQGLRLIYYSQIVNDFQKGDIAEGYSVSREKKESFPLTVTSAQKNPTAFYLCASSTHRQGTEQFFGPGTRLTVL.

Many counts were recorded for this clone. The J gene is TRBJ1-4, the V gene TRBV29-1; tentatively, D is TRBD1 (5 bases). Trimming took 3 bases from V and 7 from J, leaving 12 bases between them. The CDR3 contains 13 residues. Per the germline V gene, CDR1 is SQVTM and CDR2 is ANQGSEA. CDR3 DNA sequence: TGCAGCGTTGAGGGGCAGGACGGTGAAAAACTGTTTTTT. Amino acid sequence: CSVEGQDGEKLFF.

This clone has a handful of counts. This rearrangement joins TRBV6-1 to TRBJ1-1; TRBD1 matches at 7 bases. V was pared by 5 bases and J by 0 bases, with 6 bases of the junction left unmatched. CDR3 size: 15 residues. Germline-derived CDR1 and CDR2 are MNHNS and SASEGT. CDR3 sequence: CASSPTRGLNTEAFF. In DNA, the CDR3 is TGTGCCAGCAGTCCCACGAGGGGGCTGAACACTGAAGCTTTCTTT.

This rearrangement joins TRBV6-5 to TRBJ2-5; 7 bases fit TRBD1. From germline, CDR1 is MNHEY and CDR2 SVGAGI. Germline trimming cut 0 bases from V and 5 bases from J; bases unmatched to any gene: 6. This CDR3 is 15 amino acids long. The CDR3 DNA reads as TGTGCCAGCAGTTACTCGCGACAGGGATACGAGACCCAGTACTTC. Translation gives CASSYSRQGYETQYF.

This clone has only a few counts. This sequence joins TRBV7-9 and TRBJ2-5; D is perhaps TRBD2 (6 bases). The V and J ends lost 8 bases and 3 bases respectively, with 13 bases between them. Per germline, CDR1 SEHNR and CDR2 FQNEAQ (reference sequence). The CDR3 consists of 13 residues. The CDR3 DNA is TGTGCCAGCGTCCTAACGGGGGAAGAGACCCAGTACTTC. Translating it yields CASVLTGEETQYF.

The gene calls are TRBV23-1 and TRBJ1-1; D ambiguous. TRBV23-1 is sorted into the ORF group, with uncertain function. The CDR3 is 16 residues long. V dropped 7 bases and J dropped 0 bases, with 18 bases sitting between them. CDR3 protein: CASTPWEGTMNTEAFF. The DNA of the CDR3 is TGCGCCAGCACTCCGTGGGAAGGAACCATGAACACTGAAGCTTTCTTT.

This clone was counted only a few times. The rearrangement links TRBV5-1 to TRBJ1-4; TRBD1 matches 9 bases. This CDR3 contains 15 residues. The V segment lost 3 bases and the J segment 7 bases; nucleotides outside the gene matches: 7. Per germline, CDR1 SGHRS and CDR2 YFSETQ. Here the CDR3 reads CASSSQGAVGEKLFF. In nucleotides, the CDR3 is TGCGCCAGCAGCTCACAGGGGGCTGTGGGTGAAAAACTGTTTTTT.